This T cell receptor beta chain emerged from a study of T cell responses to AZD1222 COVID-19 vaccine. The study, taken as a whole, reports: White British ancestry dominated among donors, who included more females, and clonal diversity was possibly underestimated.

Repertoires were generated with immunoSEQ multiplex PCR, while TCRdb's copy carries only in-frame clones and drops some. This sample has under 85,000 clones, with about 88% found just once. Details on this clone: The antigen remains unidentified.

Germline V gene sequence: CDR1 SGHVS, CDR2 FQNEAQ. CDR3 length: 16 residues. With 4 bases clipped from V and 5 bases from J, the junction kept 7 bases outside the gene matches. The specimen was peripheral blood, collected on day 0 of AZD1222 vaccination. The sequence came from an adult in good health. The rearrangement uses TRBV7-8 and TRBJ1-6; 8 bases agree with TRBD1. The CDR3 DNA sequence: TGTGCCAGCAGCTCCAGGGGGCGAGTGGATAATTCACCCCTCCACTTT. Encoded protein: CASSSRGRVDNSPLHF.